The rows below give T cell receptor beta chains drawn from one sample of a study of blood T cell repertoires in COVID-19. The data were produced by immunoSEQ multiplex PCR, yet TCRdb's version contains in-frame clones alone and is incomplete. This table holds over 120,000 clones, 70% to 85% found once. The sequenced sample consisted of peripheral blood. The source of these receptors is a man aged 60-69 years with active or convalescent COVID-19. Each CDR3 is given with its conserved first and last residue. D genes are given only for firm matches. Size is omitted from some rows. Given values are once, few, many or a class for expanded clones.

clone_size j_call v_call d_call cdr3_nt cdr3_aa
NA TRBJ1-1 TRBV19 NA TGTGCCAGTACGGTGGCAGGGCTACCAGAGAACACTGAAGCTTTCTTT CASTVAGLPENTEAFF
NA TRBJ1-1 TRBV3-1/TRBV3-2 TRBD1 TGTGCCAGCAGCCAAGGGGATTCGACAGGGTCGGCGAAGTGGGCTTTCTTT CASSQGDSTGSAKWAFF
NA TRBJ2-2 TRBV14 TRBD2 TGTGCCAGCAGCCACCTAGCGGGAGTCACCGGGGAGCTGTTTTTT CASSHLAGVTGELFF
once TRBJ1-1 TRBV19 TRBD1 TGTGCCAGTAACGACGACAGGGCGGGGCGGACTGAAGCTTTCTTT CASNDDRAGRTEAFF
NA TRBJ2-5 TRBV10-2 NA TGCGCCAGCAGTGAGGCCCCCCAGGGGACCCAGTACTTC CASSEAPQGTQYF
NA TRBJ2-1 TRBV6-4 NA TGTGCCAGCAGCTTGACAGTGTACAATGAGCAGTTCTTC CASSLTVYNEQFF
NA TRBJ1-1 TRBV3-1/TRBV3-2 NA TGTGCCAGCAGCTCCACAGGGAACACTGAAGCTTTCTTT CASSSTGNTEAFF
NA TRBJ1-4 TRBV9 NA TGTGCCAGCAGCCCAAAAGGAGGGGTGGGGGAAAAACTGTTTTTT CASSPKGGVGEKLFF
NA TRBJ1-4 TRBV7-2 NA TGTGCCAGCAGCCCCCGTCGGCGGGGCGAGGGTGAAAAACTGTTTTTT CASSPRRRGEGEKLFF
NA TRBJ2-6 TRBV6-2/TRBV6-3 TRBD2 TGTGCCAGCAGTTACAGTAGCGGGGTCTCTGGGGCCAACGTCCTGACTTTC CASSYSSGVSGANVLTF
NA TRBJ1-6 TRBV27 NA TGTGCCAGCAGTTCGATGGACAGATTTTCACCCCTCCACTTT CASSSMDRFSPLHF
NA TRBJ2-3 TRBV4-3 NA TGCGCCAGCAGCCAAGGCCCCAGGGTTAACACAGATACGCAGTATTTT CASSQGPRVNTDTQYF
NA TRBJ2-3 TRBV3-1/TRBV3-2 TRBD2 TGTGCCAGCAGCGTGCGGGGGGGCGGGACAGATACGCAGTATTTT CASSVRGGGTDTQYF
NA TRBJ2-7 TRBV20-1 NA TGCAGTGCTACCAGGAGGTACGAGCAGTACTTC CSATRRYEQYF
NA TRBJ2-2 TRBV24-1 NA TGTGCCACCAGTGATTTACGCGATGGTACCGGGGAGCTGTTTTTT CATSDLRDGTGELFF
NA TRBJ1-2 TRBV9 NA TGTGCCAGCAGCGAAACCGGCCGAGGAGGTAACTATGGCTACACCTTC CASSETGRGGNYGYTF
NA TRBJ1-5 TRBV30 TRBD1 TGTGCCTGGAGTGTAAACAGGGGGCAAGGGGACAATCAGCCCCAGCATTTT CAWSVNRGQGDNQPQHF
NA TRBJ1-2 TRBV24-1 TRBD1 TGTGCCACCAGGGGGACAGGGTTGGACTATGGCTACACCTTC CATRGTGLDYGYTF
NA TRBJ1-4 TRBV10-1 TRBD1 TGCGCCAGCCAGGGACAGAAAGGTGAAAAACTGTTTTTT CASQGQKGEKLFF
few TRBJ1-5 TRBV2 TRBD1 TGTGCCAGCACCGACGGACAGGGCCCCCAACAGCCCCAGCATTTT CASTDGQGPQQPQHF
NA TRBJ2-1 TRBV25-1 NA TGTGCCAGCAGTGAGTGGACGGGGGAGCAGTTCTTC CASSEWTGEQFF
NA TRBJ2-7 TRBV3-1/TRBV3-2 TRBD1 TGTGCCAGCAGCCAAAGGAGCCTGACAGGGGCGTCCTACGAGCAGTACTTC CASSQRSLTGASYEQYF
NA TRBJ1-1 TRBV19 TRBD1 TGTGCCAGTAGTTCGGGACAGTTTTACACTGAAGCTTTCTTT CASSSGQFYTEAFF
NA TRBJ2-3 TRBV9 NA TGTGCCAGCAGCGTAGGTGGGAGTTGGTCAGAATATACGCAGTATTTT CASSVGGSWSEYTQYF
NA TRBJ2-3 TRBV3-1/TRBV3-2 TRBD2 TGTGCCAGCAGCGCCAGGACTAGCGGGGGCACAGATACGCAGTATTTT CASSARTSGGTDTQYF
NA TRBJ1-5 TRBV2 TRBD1 TGTGCCAGCAGGGGGGACAGTAGCTATCAGCCCCAGCATTTT CASRGDSSYQPQHF
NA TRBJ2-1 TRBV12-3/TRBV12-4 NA TGTGCCAGCAGTCCCCTCCCTAATGAGCAGTTCTTC CASSPLPNEQFF
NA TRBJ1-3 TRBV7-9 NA TGTGCCAGCAGCTTAGGGGTTGCCTCTGGAGACACCATATATTTT CASSLGVASGDTIYF
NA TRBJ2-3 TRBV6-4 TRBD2 TGTGCCAGCAGTGACCTCGGGACTACTAGCACAGATACGCAGTATTTT CASSDLGTTSTDTQYF
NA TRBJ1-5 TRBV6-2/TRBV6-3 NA TGTGCCAGCAGTCCCAGGGTGATGGGCAATCAGCCCCAGCATTTT CASSPRVMGNQPQHF
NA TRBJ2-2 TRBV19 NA TGTGCCAGTAGTATATATAGTGCCGGGGAGCTGTTTTTT CASSIYSAGELFF
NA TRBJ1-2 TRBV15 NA TGTGCCACCAGTCACAGAGACTATGGCTACACCTTC CATSHRDYGYTF
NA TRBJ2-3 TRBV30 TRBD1 TGTGCCTGGAGGGGCCGGGACAGGTTCACAGATACGCAGTATTTT CAWRGRDRFTDTQYF
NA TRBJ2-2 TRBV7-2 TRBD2 TGTGCCAGCAGCTCGGGACTAGCGGGCGGAACCGGGGAGCTGTTTTTT CASSSGLAGGTGELFF
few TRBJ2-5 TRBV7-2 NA TGTGCCAGCCGCTTTGGAGGGGCGCGGGGCGAGACCCAGTACTTC CASRFGGARGETQYF
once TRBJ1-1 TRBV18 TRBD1 TGTGCCAGCAGAGACAGGGGGCTAAGCACTGAAGCTTTCTTT CASRDRGLSTEAFF
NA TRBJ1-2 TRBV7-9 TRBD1 TGTGCCAGCAGCTTAGCCGGGACAGGAAGCTATGGCTACACCTTC CASSLAGTGSYGYTF
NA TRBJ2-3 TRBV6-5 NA TGTGCCAGCACCGGTTTTTCTACAGATACGCAGTATTTT CASTGFSTDTQYF